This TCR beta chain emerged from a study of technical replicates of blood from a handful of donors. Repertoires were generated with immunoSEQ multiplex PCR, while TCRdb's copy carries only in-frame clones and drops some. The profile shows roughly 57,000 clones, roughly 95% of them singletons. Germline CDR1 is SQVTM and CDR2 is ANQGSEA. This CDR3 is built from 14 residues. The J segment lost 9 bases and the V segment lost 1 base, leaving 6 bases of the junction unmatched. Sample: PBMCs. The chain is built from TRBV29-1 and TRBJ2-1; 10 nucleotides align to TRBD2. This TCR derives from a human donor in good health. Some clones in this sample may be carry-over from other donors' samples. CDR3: CSVEAPAGGFEQFF. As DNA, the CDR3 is TGCAGCGTTGAAGCCCCAGCGGGAGGGTTTGAGCAGTTCTTC.